The source of this T cell receptor (beta chain) is a study of blood T cell repertoires in COVID-19. Study background: T cells, B-cell-depleted T cells, or PBMCs supplied cDNA or gDNA.

Those enrolled, adults aged roughly 18 to 90 years, came from under 25 US areas. The recovered donors of Cohort 3 showed two negative PCRs, clearance, or symptom resolution. V was pared by 3 bases and J by 2 bases, with 24 bases between. The CDR3 sequence is 19 residues long. Germline values: CDR1 SGDLS, CDR2 YYNGEE. Original methodology: Amplifying reference gene primers gave estimates of nucleated cell counts. Assay: immunoSEQ multiplex PCR; the TCRdb copy retains only in-frame clones and omits some. That table gives V, J and clone size, and the DNA gave D and trimming. Here the sample spans under 300,000 clones, roughly 91% being singletons.

The chain carries TRBV9 and TRBJ1-3; weak D call: TRBD1 (6 bases). The TCR originated in a man between 35 and 55 years old who had recovered from COVID-19. What was sequenced was PBMCs or T cells enriched from blood (not recorded which). CDR3 region: CASSDEDRPGALPGNTIYF. In nucleotides, the CDR3 is TGTGCCAGCAGCGATGAGGACAGACCAGGGGCCCTCCCTGGAAACACCATATATTTT.